Detailed here is one TCR beta chain. The antigen is unknown. The sample comes from a study of shared clonotypes between healthy human individuals. Study in general: CD4 naive and memory got three plates each, CD8 naive two, CD8 memory one.

V shed 0 bases and J 12 bases; nucleotides not matched to a gene: 16. CDR3 length: 17 amino acids. CDR1 is SGHRS, CDR2 YFSETQ, per germline. Naive CD8 populations comprised CD45RO-negative cells positively selected for CCR7, excluding terminally differentiated effector memory CD45RA+ cells. Study-level points and caveats: The sole specimen, blood, was sampled, and tissue repertoires likely differ. The donor pool, a small one, limited the genetic and exposure-history diversity represented.

Method: immunoSEQ multiplex PCR; TCRdb's copy keeps in-frame clones and lacks some. Among 600,000 or so clones, 95% to 98% were seen once, and the ten largest hold approximately 0.33%. Sequencing used naive CD8+ T cells sorted from blood. This TCR was recovered from a man aged 25-45 years in good health. The rearrangement uses TRBV5-1 and TRBJ2-1, with TRBD1 matching 9 bases. The CDR3 nucleotides read TGCGCCAGCAGCTTGGGTGGAATAGGACAGGGGACTTTGGGGCAGTTCTTC. Translation gives CASSLGGIGQGTLGQFF.